The sequence of this TCR beta chain was determined in a study of vaccination and CD4 T cells after COVID-19. Study in general: Convalescent study patients returned SARS-CoV-2 positive nasal swab PCR results, with nine mild cases and one severe. Cultures serving as controls received a peptide pool (CEFX or HIV-1 Nef) or no peptide. Taking of post-vaccine samples occurred a median approximately 72 days after dose two (range 14 to 241).

As to this clonotype: The antigen is unknown.

Once obtained from cultured CD4+ T cells, the DNA was sequenced using the Oncomine TCR Beta short-read assay. TCRdb processed the PCR reads anew with MiXCR; each CDR3 protein has one entry. Of just over 15,000 distinct CDR3 sequences detected, 50% to 60% appear once; the ten largest clones hold roughly 12%. Sample treatment: roughly 10-day PBMC culture with coronavirus spike peptide pools or control peptides (ViraFEST assay). Germline V gene lookup returns CDR1 DFQATT and CDR2 SNEGSKA (reference sequence). V lost 3 bases, J lost 7 bases, and 13 bases lay in between. The CDR3 totals 14 residues. The origin of this receptor is a human donor who had recovered from COVID-19. Sample: CD4+ T cells from blood, cultured in vitro. The J gene is TRBJ1-6, the V gene TRBV20-1; a weak D match, TRBD1 (5 bases). The CDR3 region is CSARDGQRNSPLHF. CDR3 nucleotides: TGCAGTGCTAGGGACGGACAAAGAAATTCACCCCTCCACTTT.